Following are 13 T cell receptor beta chains from one sample sequenced in a study of blood T cell repertoires in COVID-19. Some clones are missing from TCRdb's copy, which holds only in-frame ones; the method was immunoSEQ multiplex PCR. The repertoire holds fewer than 250,000 clones, with approximately 80% as singletons. Sequenced sample: peripheral blood. These receptors all come from a woman in her 50s with acute or convalescent COVID-19.

This clone was observed a few times. This rearrangement joins TRBV7-3 to TRBJ2-3, with TRBD2 matching over 13 bases. Germline V gene lookup returns CDR1 SGHTA and CDR2 FQGTGA. The CDR3 totals 16 residues. After removal of 5 bases from V and 4 bases from J, the junction contained 6 bases not matched to a gene. This chain's CDR3 is CASSPGTSGVADTQYF. DNA for the CDR3: TGTGCCAGCAGCCCAGGGACTAGCGGGGTCGCAGATACGCAGTATTTT.

The genes are TRBV19 and TRBJ2-5; the match to TRBD2 covers 13 bases. The CDR3 runs to 18 residues. Looked up from germline, CDR1 is LNHDA and CDR2 is SQIVND (reference sequence). After removal of 0 bases from V and 4 bases from J, the junction contained 8 bases not matched to a gene. The CDR3 DNA reads as TGTGCCAGTAGTATAGAAGGACTAGCGGGAGCGGGTTTAGAGACCCAGTACTTC. This gives the protein CASSIEGLAGAGLETQYF.

The CDR3 DNA follows: TGCGCCAGCAGTCAATCCCGCGGCTGGCTGGTGAAAATGAACACTGAAGCTTTCTTT. This translates into CASSQSRGWLVKMNTEAFF. V is TRBV23-1 and J is TRBJ1-1; D is unresolved. TRBV23-1 is treated as an ORF (open reading frame) with a function not yet certain. V lost 0 bases, J lost 0 bases, and 20 bases lay in between. CDR3 length equals 19 residues.

V gene TRBV6-7 combines with J gene TRBJ2-7; 8 bases map to TRBD1. TRBV6-7 is recorded as an ORF, its role being uncertain. The V gene end was trimmed by 0 bases and the J gene end by 2 bases; junction bases not matched to a gene: 3. This CDR3 spans 15 amino acids. The DNA for the CDR3 is TGTGCCAGCAGTTACTCCGGACAGGGAACCTACGAGCAGTACTTC. This codes for CASSYSGQGTYEQYF.

The gene calls are TRBV29-1 and TRBJ2-3, with no clear D. There are 12 residues in the CDR3. Trimming pared 6 bases from V and 1 base from J, leaving 8 bases between. Per the germline V gene, CDR1 is SQVTM and CDR2 is ANQGSEA. The CDR3 reads CSVRTGTDTQYF. DNA of the CDR3: TGCAGCGTCCGAACGGGCACAGATACGCAGTATTTT.

This clone was found once. Other DNA variants within this sample encode the same CDR3. The chain couples TRBV2 to TRBJ2-7; 11 bases line up with TRBD1. V was clipped by 6 bases and J by 2 bases; unmatched bases: 6. CDR3 length: 15 amino acids. Germline CDR1 is SNHLY and CDR2 is FYNNEI. CDR3 sequence reads: CASSSPGQGAYEQYF. The CDR3 nucleotides are TGTGCCAGCAGCTCTCCGGGACAGGGGGCCTACGAGCAGTACTTC.

The chain employs TRBV12-3 or TRBV12-4 and TRBJ1-6; D may be TRBD1 (5 bases). The CDR3 spans 13 residues. V was clipped by 7 bases and J by 8 bases, with 12 bases between them. CDR3 in amino acids: CASNGGRDSPLHF. CDR3 coding DNA: TGTGCCAGCAACGGTGGCAGGGATTCACCCCTCCACTTT.

The chain has TRBV16 and TRBJ1-1; the D is unclear. The V end lost 0 bases, the J end lost 8 bases, and 10 bases lay between the germline ends. CDR1 KGHSY and CDR2 FQNENV come from the germline V gene. The CDR3 is 13 amino acids. For the CDR3, the DNA is TGTGCCAGCAGCCAATCTGCTGAGGAAGAAGCTTTCTTT. Its translation: CASSQSAEEEAFF.

The rearrangement uses TRBV3-1 (or the pseudogene TRBV3-2) and TRBJ2-3, with a weak D call TRBD1 (5 bases). This CDR3 region has 14 residues. V was clipped by 4 bases and J by 7 bases, with 15 bases between them. Germline CDR1 reads LGHDT; CDR2 reads YNNKEL (reference sequence). The CDR3 is CASSPSAGPNTQYF. CDR3 nucleotides: TGTGCCAGCAGCCCCAGTGCAGGGCCGAATACGCAGTATTTT.

The DNA for the CDR3 is TGTGCCTGGAGTGTACAGGGTTACGAGCAGTACTTC. It translates to CAWSVQGYEQYF. This chain links TRBV30 with TRBJ2-7; TRBD1 might be the D (6 bases). Trimming removed 0 bases at V and 4 bases at J, with 7 bases between. Germline V gives CDR1 GTSNPN, CDR2 SVGIG (reference sequence). The CDR3 contains 12 residues.

The chain carries TRBV5-6 and TRBJ2-1; D gene unclear. Germline CDR1 is SGHDT and CDR2 is YYEEEE. V was trimmed by 0 bases and J by 7 bases, leaving 14 bases between them. There are 15 residues in the CDR3. This CDR3 is CASSLALVSSNEQFF. CDR3 nucleotides: TGTGCCAGCAGCTTGGCCCTAGTATCGAGTAATGAGCAGTTCTTC.

This chain's CDR3 is CASRREVTEAFF. For the CDR3, the DNA is TGTGCCAGCAGAAGGGAGGTTACTGAAGCTTTCTTT. The V gene is TRBV7-2, the J gene TRBJ1-1; D is undetermined. The CDR3 extends over 12 amino acids. Germline V gene lookup returns CDR1 SGHTA and CDR2 FQGNSA. Trimming took off 6 bases at V and 5 bases at J, with 10 bases between the two ends.

The CDR3 sequence: CAWSDRDRTQYF. Here the CDR3 DNA reads TGTGCCTGGAGCGACCGGGACAGGACGCAGTATTTT. This chain uses TRBV30 with TRBJ2-3; 8 nucleotides agree with TRBD1. V was clipped by 3 bases and J by 9 bases; unmatched bases: 5. CDR1 GTSNPN and CDR2 SVGIG come from the germline V gene (reference sequence). CDR3 length: 12 amino acids.